A selection of T cell receptor beta chains follows, all from one sample in a study of OX40 agonist ivuxolimab in advanced cancers. This table comes from immunoSEQ multiplex PCR, and its TCRdb copy is limited to in-frame clones, with some not included. The profile shows over 45,000 clones, 75% to 85% of them singletons. The sample in question was CD4+ or CD8+ T cells sorted from blood, obtained in a trial of the OX40 agonist ivuxolimab. Every receptor here comes from an adult with an advanced solid tumor such as melanoma, head and neck, liver or kidney cancer. Each CDR3 is given with its conserved first and last residue. D genes are given only for firm matches. A row's size may be missing; if present it is once, few, many or a size class.

J: TRBJ2-7
D: .
V: TRBV5-5
size: .
CDR3: CASSLGLANPYEQYF
DNA: TGTGCCAGCAGCTTAGGACTGGCTAATCCCTACGAGCAGTACTTC

J: TRBJ1-1
D: TRBD1
V: TRBV11-3
size: .
CDR3: CASSVGTVNTEAFF
DNA: TGTGCCAGCAGCGTCGGGACAGTGAACACTGAAGCTTTCTTT

J: TRBJ2-7
D: TRBD2
V: TRBV9
size: .
CDR3: CASSVGGGSKYEQYF
DNA: TGTGCCAGCAGCGTAGGAGGCGGGAGTAAATACGAGCAGTACTTC

J: TRBJ2-2
D: TRBD2
V: TRBV5-1
size: .
CDR3: CASSLAGVGTGELFF
DNA: TGCGCCAGCAGCTTAGCGGGAGTGGGCACCGGGGAGCTGTTTTTT

J: TRBJ1-1
D: .
V: TRBV6-5
size: .
CDR3: CASSYTSVSTRSGIF
DNA: TGTGCCAGCAGTTACACTTCAGTATCCACCCGGTCGGGCATCTTT

J: TRBJ2-1
D: .
V: TRBV11-2
size: few
CDR3: CASSPLGFRGRRHEQFF
DNA: TGTGCCAGCAGCCCCCTCGGCTTTAGGGGGAGACGTCATGAGCAGTTCTTC

J: TRBJ1-6
D: .
V: TRBV30
size: .
CDR3: CAWNAQGSLSPLHF
DNA: TGTGCCTGGAACGCTCAGGGGTCCCTCTCACCCCTCCACTTT

J: TRBJ2-1
D: TRBD2
V: TRBV11-1
size: .
CDR3: CASSSTSGRDEQFF
DNA: TGTGCCAGCAGTTCAACTAGCGGGAGGGATGAGCAGTTCTTC

J: TRBJ1-1
D: .
V: TRBV6-1
size: .
CDR3: CASSLGQNTEAFF
DNA: TGTGCCAGCAGTCTGGGACAGAACACTGAAGCTTTCTTT

J: TRBJ2-7
D: .
V: TRBV6-5
size: .
CDR3: CASRTGWGSSYEQYF
DNA: TGTGCCAGCAGGACGGGGTGGGGGTCCTCCTACGAGCAGTACTTC

J: TRBJ2-1
D: .
V: TRBV19
size: few
CDR3: CASRGGGESSYNEQFF
DNA: TGTGCCAGTAGGGGTGGAGGGGAGAGCTCCTACAATGAGCAGTTCTTC